The clone carrying this T cell receptor (beta chain) was recorded a few times. This specimen belongs to a study of chronic HIV infection and antiretroviral therapy. TCRdb processed the 5' RACE reads anew with MiXCR; each CDR3 protein has one entry. The sample has 40,000 to 50,000 distinct CDR3 sequences, 19% seen once. Sequencing was performed on peripheral blood. The TCR sequence derives from an adult who had HIV and had not received antiretroviral therapy, or was an uninfected healthy control (not recorded which).

Written as DNA, the CDR3 is TGCGCCAGCAGCTTGGGGACGGGACAGAATTACAATGAGCAGTTCTTC. Protein sequence: CASSLGTGQNYNEQFF. The gene calls are TRBV5-1 and TRBJ2-1; 7 bases align to TRBD1. CDR3 length equals 16 residues. Unmatched junction bases numbered 7, after V lost 0 bases and J lost 4 bases. From germline, CDR1 is SGHRS and CDR2 YFSETQ. Full variable domain (missing parts from reference TRBV5-1 and TRBJ2-1): KAGVTQTPRYLIKTRGQQVTLSCSPISGHRSVSWYQQTPGQGLQFLFEYFSETQRNKGNFPGRFSGRQFSNSRSEMNVSTLELGDSALYLCASSLGTGQNYNEQFFGPGTRLTVL.